These 4 T cell receptor beta chains came from one sample sequenced in a study of blood T cells in healthy people across ages. Then a second PCR, running roughly 6 to 12 cycles, was carried out with a sample-barcoded 5' primer and a J-beta primer mix. TCRdb itself ran the 5' RACE reads through MiXCR, one entry per CDR3 protein. Here the sample spans over 550,000 distinct CDR3 sequences, roughly 30% being singletons. Material for sequencing was blood. The receptor set was obtained from a woman older than 75 in good health.

The chain employs TRBV9 and TRBJ2-5; no reliable D call. Matching the DNA end better, TRBJ2-7 makes the J call doubtful. CDR1 is SGDLS and CDR2 is YYNGEE in the germline V gene. The CDR3 has 14 residues. DNA of the CDR3: TGTGCCAGCAGCGTAGGTCCTGAGAGCTACGAGCAGTACTTC. Its protein is CASSVGPESYEQYF.

This clonotype was found many times. The CDR3 is CASSLGQGTLYGYTF. CDR3 DNA sequence: TGTGCCAGCAGCTTAGGGCAGGGAACCCTCTATGGCTACACCTTC. The V gene is TRBV7-9, the J gene TRBJ1-2; D is perhaps TRBD1 (5 bases). The CDR3 contains 15 residues. CDR1 is SEHNR, CDR2 FQNEAQ, per germline (reference sequence). The V and J ends lost 1 base and 4 bases respectively, with 13 bases between them.

The V gene is TRBV7-2, the J gene TRBJ2-5; perhaps D is TRBD1 or TRBD2 (6 bases each). The CDR3 totals 16 residues. V was cut by 5 bases and J by 4 bases, with 20 bases left in between. In germline, CDR1 is SGHTA, CDR2 FQGNSA. CDR3 DNA: TGTGCCAGCAGCCCTCTGGGGGGCGGGGAGAGAGAGACCCAGTACTTC. This codes for CASSPLGGGERETQYF.

Remarks on this clonotype: One base away lies a much larger clone, so this may be a sequencing read error. The J gene is TRBJ1-5, the V gene TRBV9; the match to TRBD1 covers 12 bases. The CDR3 has 15 residues. Germline assignment: CDR1 SGDLS and CDR2 YYNGEE. CDR3 amino acids: CTSSTGTGGDQPQHF. The CDR3 DNA sequence: TGTACCAGCAGCACCGGGACAGGGGGCGATCAGCCCCAGCATTTT. The entire variable domain, with the rest obtained from reference TRBV9 and TRBJ1-5, is as follows: DSGVTQTPKHLITATGQRVTLRCSPRSGDLSVYWYQQSLDQGLQFLIQYYNGEERAKGNILERFSAQQFPDLHSELNLSSLELGDSALYFCTSSTGTGGDQPQHFGDGTRLSIL.